The entry that follows covers one TCR beta chain sequence. Some clones are missing from TCRdb's copy, which holds only in-frame ones; the method was immunoSEQ multiplex PCR. The table lists more than 2,000,000 clones, 80% to 95% of them singletons, with roughly 0.36% in the top ten. This specimen comes from a study of shared clonotypes between healthy human individuals. There are 13 residues in the CDR3. Germline V CDR1 and CDR2: MGHDK, SYGVNS. Trimming stripped 5 bases from V and 11 bases from J, with 18 bases between. The sample taken for sequencing was naive CD4+ T cells from PBMCs. Stated subset: CD45RA+ positively selected. The receptor's source is a man younger than 35 in good health. Some clones in this sample may be carry-over from other donors' samples. The rearrangement joins TRBV25-1 to TRBJ2-5; D not resolved. CDR3 in amino acids: CASSLGSLTSQYF. CDR3 DNA sequence: TGTGCCAGCAGTCTTGGCAGTCTCACAAGTCAGTACTTC.